The 30 T cell receptor beta chains reported below all come from one sample, sequenced in a study of cytomegalovirus exposure and HLA in healthy donors. The primer mix had 60 Vbeta and 13 Jbeta primers. TCRdb keeps only in-frame clones here, not all; method: immunoSEQ multiplex PCR. The sample records hundreds of thousands of clones, just over 75% being singletons. The specimen was PBMCs. The receptors stem from a woman between 55 and 75 years old in good health and CMV-seropositive.

The CDR3 sequence: CASSYTGNYGYTF. The DNA for the CDR3 is TGTGCCAGCAGTTACACAGGGAACTATGGCTACACCTTC. J is TRBJ1-2 and V is TRBV6-6, with D perhaps matching TRBD1 (6 bases). Trimming stripped 2 bases from V and 2 bases from J, with 6 bases between. Germline CDR1 and CDR2: MNHNY and SVGAGI (reference sequence). The CDR3 is made up of 13 amino acids.

V is TRBV6-4 and J is TRBJ2-3; D is ambiguous. The CDR3 runs 17 residues. The V end was cut by 0 bases, the J end by 2 bases, with 15 bases between. Germline values: CDR1 MRHNA, CDR2 SNTAGT. CDR3 DNA: TGTGCCAGCAGTGACTCGGTTGGCATCGTCAACACAGATACGCAGTATTTT. As protein: CASSDSVGIVNTDTQYF.

J is TRBJ1-4 and V is TRBV18; the D gene is possibly TRBD1 (6 bases). CDR1 and CDR2 (germline): KGHSH, LQKENI. With 3 bases removed from V and 4 bases from J, the gap between germline ends came to 15 bases. This CDR3 has 16 amino acids. The chain's CDR3 is CASSPIQQGDNEKLFF. CDR3 nucleotides: TGTGCCAGCTCACCGATACAACAGGGAGATAATGAAAAACTGTTTTTT.

This clone was counted a few times. V and J are TRBV9 and TRBJ2-1; D is perhaps TRBD2 (5 bases). Germline assignment: CDR1 SGDLS and CDR2 YYNGEE. Trimming took off 0 bases at V and 9 bases at J, with 16 bases between the two ends. The CDR3 spans 15 residues. The CDR3 DNA is TGTGCCAGCAGCGTAGGTGTCTCAGGAAGCGGTGAGCAGTTCTTC. This codes for CASSVGVSGSGEQFF.

As to this clone: The same CDR3 also results from other DNA sequences found in this sample. The chain links TRBV29-1 to TRBJ2-5; TRBD2 matches at 8 bases. This CDR3 is 13 amino acids long. The junction had 6 bases not matched to a gene; V was cut back by 6 bases and J by 3 bases. Germline V gene lookup returns CDR1 SQVTM and CDR2 ANQGSEA. The CDR3 coding sequence is TGCAGCGTCGCCACTAGCGGTGAAGAGACCCAGTACTTC. It encodes CSVATSGEETQYF.

V and J are TRBV7-2 and TRBJ2-1, with TRBD2 matching 11 bases. With 5 bases clipped from V and 0 bases from J, the junction kept 9 bases outside the gene matches. The germline V gene encodes CDR1 SGHTA and CDR2 FQGNSA. CDR3 length: 18 residues. In nucleotides, the CDR3 is TGTGCCAGCAGCGTAGGGAGTAGCGGGGGGGCCTCCTACAATGAGCAGTTCTTC. This sequence encodes CASSVGSSGGASYNEQFF.

V and J are TRBV5-4 and TRBJ2-3; 7 bases are shared with TRBD2. The CDR3 is 15 amino acids. Germline V gene sequence: CDR1 SGHNT, CDR2 YYREEE (reference sequence). Trimming cost V 1 base and J 4 bases; bases outside gene matches: 6. As DNA, the CDR3 is TGTGCCAGCAGCTTGTCACTAGCGAAGGCAGATACGCAGTATTTT. This gives the protein CASSLSLAKADTQYF.

The rearrangement links TRBV5-5 to TRBJ1-1; a possible D gene is TRBD1 (5 bases). Germline CDR1 is SGHKS and CDR2 is YYEKEE (reference sequence). This CDR3 is 16 amino acids long. The V end was cut by 0 bases, the J end by 0 bases, with 12 bases between. CDR3 region: CASSLEWGVVNTEAFF. The CDR3 DNA follows: TGTGCCAGCAGCTTGGAATGGGGGGTGGTGAACACTGAAGCTTTCTTT.

A single count supports this clone. This chain uses TRBV30 with TRBJ1-4; D ambiguous. Germline V gives CDR1 GTSNPN, CDR2 SVGIG (reference sequence). The CDR3 is made up of 11 amino acids. V was trimmed by 2 bases and J by 8 bases, leaving 6 bases between them. The CDR3 DNA reads as TGTGCCTGGAGTCCACGGGAAAAACTGTTTTTT. Amino acids: CAWSPREKLFF. The variable domain in full, with the rest retrieved from reference TRBV30 and TRBJ1-4, is SQTIHQWPATLVQPVGSPLSLECTVEGTSNPNLYWYRQAAGRGLQLLFYSVGIGQISSEVPQNLSASRPQDRQFILSSKKLLLSDSGFYLCAWSPREKLFFGSGTQLSVL.

The chain recombines TRBV7-2 with TRBJ1-1, with D perhaps matching TRBD1 (6 bases). The CDR3 is made up of 14 amino acids. Germline loops: CDR1 SGHTA, CDR2 FQGNSA. Deletions cut 2 bases from V and 0 bases from J, with 7 bases between. DNA of the CDR3: TGTGCCAGCAGCTTACAGGGGATGAACACTGAAGCTTTCTTT. Its translation: CASSLQGMNTEAFF.

This rearrangement joins TRBV7-9 to TRBJ2-7; 11 positions agree with TRBD2. Germline CDR1 SEHNR, CDR2 FQNEAQ (reference sequence). J was trimmed by 3 bases and V by 4 bases; bases with no gene match: 8. The CDR3 is 16 residues long. The CDR3 protein is CASSSLLAGAYYEQYF. The DNA for the CDR3 is TGTGCCAGCAGCTCTTTACTAGCGGGAGCGTACTACGAGCAGTACTTC.

This sequence joins TRBV29-1 and TRBJ2-7; a possible D gene is TRBD1 (5 bases). This CDR3 comprises 13 residues. Trimming left V 7 bases short and J 5 bases short, with 18 bases between. Germline V gene data show CDR1 as SQVTM and CDR2 as ANQGSEA. CDR3: CSARTRWIDEQYF. The CDR3 region has the DNA TGCAGCGCAAGGACACGCTGGATCGACGAGCAGTACTTC.

The V call is TRBV5-1, the J call TRBJ1-1, with 11 bases identical to TRBD1. This CDR3 has 17 residues. The germline gives CDR1 SGHRS, CDR2 YFSETQ. V was clipped by 4 bases and J by 0 bases; unmatched bases: 8. Written as DNA, the CDR3 is TGCGCCAGCAGCGACCCCGGGACAGGGGGGGTGAACACTGAAGCTTTCTTT. As protein: CASSDPGTGGVNTEAFF.

The genes are TRBV27 and TRBJ2-1, with TRBD2 identical over 10 bases. The ends lost 7 bases at V and 2 bases at J; junction bases unmatched: 5. Germline V gene sequence: CDR1 MNHEY, CDR2 SMNVEV (reference sequence). The CDR3 sequence is 15 residues long. The DNA for the CDR3 is TGTGCCAGCAACCGAGCGGGAGGGGCCTACAATGAGCAGTTCTTC. Translating it yields CASNRAGGAYNEQFF.

The V gene is TRBV11-3, the J gene TRBJ2-7; no reliable D call. Per germline, CDR1 SGHNT and CDR2 YENEEA. This CDR3 region has 14 residues. Trimming took off 1 base at V and 2 bases at J, with 9 bases between the two ends. In DNA form, the CDR3 reads TGTGCCAGCAGCTTAGGAGGTTTTACCTACGAGCAGTACTTC. Translating gives CASSLGGFTYEQYF.

The chain has TRBV28 and TRBJ2-1; 7 bases match TRBD2. The ends lost 6 bases at V and 4 bases at J; junction bases unmatched: 9. Germline-derived CDR1 and CDR2 are MDHEN and SYDVKM. The CDR3 runs 15 residues. The CDR3 spells CASSPSGTGYNEQFF. Here the CDR3 DNA reads TGTGCCAGCAGCCCGAGCGGGACTGGTTACAATGAGCAGTTCTTC.

The genes are TRBV10-1 and TRBJ2-2, with 10 positions matching TRBD1. The V gene's germline CDR1 is WNHNN and CDR2 SYGVQD (reference sequence). The length of the CDR3 is 13 residues. V gave up 6 bases and J gave up 6 bases; unmatched junction bases: 1. The CDR3 protein is CASRGTGAGELFF. DNA for the CDR3: TGCGCCAGCAGAGGGACAGGGGCCGGGGAGCTGTTTTTT.

This clone was found once. This chain uses TRBV10-3 with TRBJ1-5; D may be TRBD1 (5 bases). The V end was cut by 11 bases, the J end by 2 bases, with 13 bases between. The CDR3 sequence is 13 residues long. CDR1 and CDR2 (germline): ENHRY, SYGVKD. For the CDR3, the DNA is TGTGCCGCTGCTGGGGGGGGCAATCAGCCCCAGCATTTT. It specifies CAAAGGGNQPQHF.

The rearrangement joins TRBV10-1 to TRBJ1-3; the match to TRBD1 covers 9 bases. The V and J ends lost 8 bases and 0 bases, in that order; junction bases with no gene match: 11. Germline values: CDR1 WNHNN, CDR2 SYGVQD (reference sequence). The CDR3 has 17 residues. The DNA for the CDR3 is TGCGCCAGCTCCGGGACAGGGTCCCCGAGCTCTGGAAACACCATATATTTT. Its protein product is CASSGTGSPSSGNTIYF.

The chain carries TRBV7-9 and TRBJ1-2; maybe TRBD1 (5 bases). Trimming took 2 bases from V and 8 from J, leaving 12 bases between them. Germline assignment: CDR1 SEHNR and CDR2 FQNEAQ (reference sequence). CDR3 size: 13 residues. DNA of the CDR3: TGTGCCAGCAGCTTAAGGTCTCCAGGGGGCTACACCTTC. This encodes CASSLRSPGGYTF.

This chain links TRBV18 with TRBJ1-1; 7 bases fit TRBD1. The CDR3 contains 15 residues. Per germline, CDR1 KGHSH and CDR2 LQKENI. V lost 3 bases and J lost 1; bases outside the gene matches: 5. This CDR3 is CASSPATGSNTEAFF. CDR3 nucleotide sequence: TGTGCCAGCTCACCGGCGACAGGGTCGAACACTGAAGCTTTCTTT.

This sequence joins TRBV5-6 and TRBJ1-1; possibly TRBD1 for D (5 bases). Trimming left V 1 base short and J 8 bases short, with 18 bases between. This CDR3 has 15 amino acids. Germline values: CDR1 SGHDT, CDR2 YYEEEE. The CDR3 DNA follows: TGTGCCAGCAGCTTGCTGGGGAGGGGCCGTGCGGAAGCTTTCTTT. Protein product: CASSLLGRGRAEAFF.

The genes are TRBV5-1 and TRBJ2-2, with D possibly TRBD2 on 5 matching bases. Germline V gene sequence: CDR1 SGHRS, CDR2 YFSETQ. Trimming shortened V by 1 base and J by 6 bases, and 13 bases separated the two germline ends. This CDR3 contains 15 residues. The CDR3 region has the DNA TGCGCCAGCAGCTTGTACCGTGGCGGGTCCGGGGAGCTGTTTTTT. Protein product: CASSLYRGGSGELFF.

V usage is TRBV5-4 and J usage is TRBJ1-1; 9 nucleotides match TRBD1. V shed 4 bases, J shed 1 base, and the junction held 2 bases outside the gene matches. This CDR3 is built from 14 residues. Germline V gives CDR1 SGHNT, CDR2 YYREEE (reference sequence). CDR3 coding DNA: TGTGCCAGCAGCGCGGACAGGGGGAACACTGAAGCTTTCTTT. Translating gives CASSADRGNTEAFF.

This chain links TRBV19 with TRBJ1-5, with 10 bases that match TRBD1. The CDR3 runs 14 residues. Per the germline V gene, CDR1 is LNHDA and CDR2 is SQIVND (reference sequence). Trimming took 7 bases from V and 7 from J; bases not matched to a gene: 7. The CDR3 spells CASNRQGAGQPQHF. CDR3 nucleotides: TGTGCCAGTAACCGACAGGGGGCAGGCCAGCCCCAGCATTTT.

This clone was counted between two and nine times. The chain couples TRBV7-8 to TRBJ1-2; 7 bases map to TRBD1. The V segment lost 1 base and the J segment 7 bases; nucleotides outside the gene matches: 0. This CDR3 spans 12 amino acids. CDR1 is SGHVS, CDR2 FQNEAQ, per germline. DNA for the CDR3: TGTGCCAGCAGCTTAGACAGGGGTGGCTACACCTTC. It encodes CASSLDRGGYTF.

This clone was found once. V usage is TRBV9 and J usage is TRBJ1-2; 9 bases map to TRBD1. The CDR3 contains 12 residues. CDR1 and CDR2 from the germline V gene are SGDLS and YYNGEE. V lost 4 bases and J lost 6; bases outside the gene matches: 1. The CDR3: CASSRTGDGYTF. In nucleotides, the CDR3 is TGTGCCAGCAGCAGGACAGGGGATGGCTACACCTTC.

The V and J genes are TRBV28 and TRBJ2-3; 7 nucleotides align to TRBD1. The CDR3 contains 12 residues. V trimming: 7 bases; J trimming: 11 bases; junction bases outside the gene matches: 9. Germline assignment: CDR1 MDHEN and CDR2 SYDVKM. CDR3 in amino acids: CASTLADREQYF. CDR3 coding DNA: TGTGCCAGCACCCTAGCAGACAGGGAGCAGTATTTT.

This chain connects TRBV7-3 to TRBJ2-6; 10 nucleotides agree with TRBD1. The J segment lost 0 bases and the V segment lost 5 bases, leaving 1 base of the junction unmatched. In germline, CDR1 is SGHTA, CDR2 FQGTGA. CDR3 size: 16 residues. As DNA, the CDR3 is TGTGCCAGCAGCCGACAGGGGGCCTCTGGGGCCAACGTCCTGACTTTC. It translates to CASSRQGASGANVLTF.

V and J are TRBV6-5 and TRBJ1-2; D unclear. The germline V gene encodes CDR1 MNHEY and CDR2 SVGAGI. CDR3 length: 15 amino acids. V lost 0 bases, J lost 4 bases, and 12 bases lay in between. This CDR3 reads CASSYSIYGSYGYTF. As DNA, the CDR3 is TGTGCCAGCAGTTACTCGATATACGGTAGCTATGGCTACACCTTC.